What follows are 20 T cell receptor beta chains derived from one specimen sequenced in a study of siplizumab effects on memory and regulatory T cells (dated by TCRdb to the late 2010s). Libraries were made using the immunoSEQ multiplex PCR assay. Entries here come from immuneACCESS through TCRdb and include only in-frame sequences with V and J called. Some clones fail to appear in such tables; in the studies checked, an unresolved V gene covers under half of the shortfall, and the cause of the remainder is unknown. The sample has 70,000 to 100,000 clones on record, roughly 96% of them singletons. The ten most abundant clones make up 0.031% of the sample. Sequenced: naive CD4+ T cells sorted from blood. Per the publication, the cell subset or site label means: unstimulated naive T cells. These TCRs come from a human donor in good health.

The chain employs TRBV4-1 and TRBJ1-1; no firm D call. Per the germline V gene, CDR1 is MGHRA and CDR2 is YSYEKL. The CDR3 spans 13 residues. The germline V and J ends were trimmed by 4 bases and 4 bases, with 10 bases remaining between them. CDR3 region: CASSLDEGTEAFF. For the CDR3, the DNA is TGCGCCAGCAGCCTGGACGAGGGCACTGAAGCTTTCTTT.

The genes are TRBV19 and TRBJ1-3; D perhaps matches TRBD1 (6 bases). The CDR3 loop spans 15 amino acids. The germline gives CDR1 LNHDA, CDR2 SQIVND (reference sequence). Trimming took 6 bases from V and 0 from J, leaving 12 bases between them. The CDR3 sequence: CASRQGQVSGNTIYF. The CDR3 coding sequence is TGTGCCAGTAGACAGGGTCAGGTCTCTGGAAACACCATATATTTT.

This rearrangement joins TRBV18 to TRBJ1-3; no clear D. The V gene lost 3 bases and the J gene lost 0 bases, with 9 bases spanning the gap. Germline CDR1 is KGHSH and CDR2 is LQKENI. CDR3 size: 15 residues. CDR3 in DNA: TGTGCCAGCTCACCGGCTGGTACCTCTGGAAACACCATATATTTT. It specifies CASSPAGTSGNTIYF. Based on the CDR3 plus reference TRBV18 and TRBJ1-3, the full variable domain is NAGVMQNPRHLVRRRGQEARLRCSPMKGHSHVYWYRQLPEEGLKFMVYLQKENIIDESGMPKERFSAEFPKEGPSILRIQQVVRGDSAAYFCASSPAGTSGNTIYFGEGSWLTVV.

The rearrangement joins TRBV2 to TRBJ2-1; the match to TRBD2 covers 9 bases. CDR1 SNHLY and CDR2 FYNNEI come from the germline V gene. The junction had 9 bases not matched to a gene; V was cut back by 7 bases and J by 8 bases. This CDR3 has 14 residues. The CDR3 loop reads CASKGGTSRDEQFF. Here the CDR3 DNA reads TGTGCCAGCAAAGGAGGGACTAGCAGGGATGAGCAGTTCTTC.

The chain has TRBV6-5 and TRBJ1-4; 10 bases align to TRBD1. CDR1 is MNHEY and CDR2 is SVGAGI in the germline V gene. CDR3 length equals 15 residues. V was clipped by 4 bases and J by 8 bases; unmatched bases: 7. The CDR3 reads CASSSGTGAWEKLFF. DNA for the CDR3: TGTGCCAGCAGTTCGGGGACAGGGGCATGGGAAAAACTGTTTTTT.

The CDR3 DNA reads as TGTGCCAGCAGTCTCAGGGGGCCCCGCGAAGCTTTCTTT. This encodes CASSLRGPREAFF. This rearrangement joins TRBV28 to TRBJ1-1; 8 nucleotides agree with TRBD1. The CDR3 spans 13 residues. The trim removed 5 bases at V and 8 bases at J, leaving 7 bases unmatched. Germline V CDR1 and CDR2: MDHEN, SYDVKM.

V is TRBV6-5 and J is TRBJ1-1; D may be TRBD1 (6 bases). Between the trimmed V and J ends, which lost 5 bases and 1 base, there was a span of 14 bases. This CDR3 comprises 15 residues. The germline gives CDR1 MNHEY, CDR2 SVGAGI. The CDR3 region has the DNA TGTGCCAGCAGTGCGCAAACAGGGAAGAACACTGAAGCTTTCTTT. Protein product: CASSAQTGKNTEAFF.

The V call is TRBV6-5, the J call TRBJ1-1, with TRBD1 matching 7 bases. The CDR3 is 14 residues long. The J segment lost 7 bases and the V segment lost 5 bases, leaving 10 bases of the junction unmatched. Germline V gene lookup returns CDR1 MNHEY and CDR2 SVGAGI. CDR3 loop: CASSPRQGWNEAFF. The CDR3 region has the DNA TGTGCCAGCAGTCCCCGACAGGGATGGAATGAAGCTTTCTTT.

The J gene is TRBJ1-5, the V gene TRBV10-3; unclear D gene. This CDR3 has 14 residues. With 2 bases removed from V and 5 bases from J, the gap between germline ends came to 10 bases. The V gene's germline CDR1 is ENHRY and CDR2 SYGVKD. The CDR3 loop reads CAISERLDDQPQHF. The CDR3, as DNA: TGTGCCATCAGTGAGCGCTTGGATGATCAGCCCCAGCATTTT.

CDR3 loop: CASSESGVGQIYGYTF. The CDR3 nucleotides are TGCGCCAGCAGTGAGTCTGGAGTAGGGCAGATCTATGGCTACACCTTC. The chain carries TRBV10-2 and TRBJ1-2, with D uncertain. CDR3 length: 16 amino acids. The germline gives CDR1 WSHSY, CDR2 SAAADI. Trimming pared 0 bases from V and 4 bases from J, leaving 15 bases between.

The chain is built from TRBV5-6 and TRBJ2-3; D perhaps matches TRBD2 (7 bases). CDR3 length: 16 residues. The V gene's germline CDR1 is SGHDT and CDR2 YYEEEE. V was shortened by 4 bases and J by 3 bases, with 18 bases between the two germline ends. The chain's CDR3 is CASSRGAGIMTDTQYF. The DNA of the CDR3 is TGTGCCAGCAGCCGGGGGGCCGGTATTATGACAGATACGCAGTATTTT.

The chain combines TRBV28 with TRBJ2-5, with D maybe TRBD1 (6 bases). This CDR3 spans 11 amino acids. Germline values: CDR1 MDHEN, CDR2 SYDVKM. Trimming took off 4 bases at V and 14 bases at J, with 14 bases between the two ends. The CDR3 DNA follows: TGTGCCAGCAGTTCCGTGCAGGGGTGCTACTTC. As protein: CASSSVQGCYF.

The chain carries TRBV11-3 and TRBJ2-1, with D unresolved. The CDR3 length is 13 residues. The V gene's germline CDR1 is SGHNT and CDR2 YENEEA. Between the trimmed V and J ends, which lost 1 base and 5 bases, there was a span of 6 bases. The CDR3 sequence is CASSLGENNEQFF. The CDR3 DNA reads as TGTGCCAGCAGCTTAGGTGAGAACAATGAGCAGTTCTTC.

This chain joins TRBV2 and TRBJ1-6; no definite D call. The germline CDR1 and CDR2 sequences are SNHLY and FYNNEI. V dropped 1 base and J dropped 7 bases, with 14 bases sitting between them. This CDR3 is built from 16 residues. The CDR3 protein is CASSEVRTVANSPLHF. As DNA, the CDR3 is TGTGCCAGCAGTGAAGTCAGGACGGTGGCCAATTCACCCCTCCACTTT.

The chain links TRBV5-8 to TRBJ2-1; D is perhaps TRBD2 (5 bases). From germline, CDR1 is SGHTS and CDR2 YDEGEE. The V end was cut by 5 bases, the J end by 4 bases, with 16 bases between. The CDR3 runs 15 residues. The CDR3 DNA reads TGTGCCAGCAGGTCCGGGGTCATATTTTACAATGAGCAGTTCTTC. Its translation is CASRSGVIFYNEQFF.

The chain links TRBV4-1 to TRBJ2-7, with 10 bases that match TRBD2. CDR1 and CDR2 (germline): MGHRA, YSYEKL. V dropped 1 base and J dropped 4; count of bases not matched to a gene: 16. The CDR3 is made up of 19 amino acids. Written as DNA, the CDR3 is TGCGCCAGCAGCCAAGGCTTTGGACGGGATAGCGGGGGGATGTACGAGCAGTACTTC. Amino acid sequence: CASSQGFGRDSGGMYEQYF.

The genes are TRBV4-2 and TRBJ1-2; weak D call: TRBD1 (5 bases). Trimming left V 4 bases short and J 8 bases short, with 26 bases between. The CDR3 runs to 17 residues. Germline V CDR1 and CDR2: LGHNA, YNFKEQ. The CDR3 nucleotides are TGTGCCAGCAGCCTGTGGAGTGAGGGGATACAATTCGTGGGCTACACCTTC. Protein product: CASSLWSEGIQFVGYTF.

The J gene is TRBJ2-2, the V gene TRBV2; D not certain. Trimming pared 3 bases from V and 4 bases from J, leaving 9 bases between. The CDR3 covers 14 residues. The germline gives CDR1 SNHLY, CDR2 FYNNEI. The CDR3 reads CASSDEDATGELFF. The CDR3, as DNA: TGTGCCAGCAGTGACGAGGACGCCACCGGGGAGCTGTTTTTT.

This sequence joins TRBV15 and TRBJ1-6; no clear D gene. This CDR3 spans 16 amino acids. Trimming cost V 0 bases and J 4 bases, with 10 bases left between them. Germline CDR1 reads LNHNV; CDR2 reads YYDKDF (reference sequence). The DNA for the CDR3 is TGTGCCACCAGCAGAGATCAAATAGGGTATAATTCACCCCTCCACTTT. Its translation is CATSRDQIGYNSPLHF.

This chain links TRBV9 with TRBJ2-5, with 9 bases aligning to TRBD2. The CDR3 is 15 residues long. CDR1 and CDR2 from the germline V gene are SGDLS and YYNGEE. V trimming: 3 bases; J trimming: 0 bases; junction bases outside the gene matches: 3. DNA for the CDR3: TGTGCCAGCAGCGAGCGGGGGGCCTACCAAGAGACCCAGTACTTC. Its protein product is CASSERGAYQETQYF. Full variable domain (outside the CDR3, taken from reference TRBV9 and TRBJ2-5): DSGVTQTPKHLITATGQRVTLRCSPRSGDLSVYWYQQSLDQGLQFLIQYYNGEERAKGNILERFSAQQFPDLHSELNLSSLELGDSALYFCASSERGAYQETQYFGPGTRLLVL.